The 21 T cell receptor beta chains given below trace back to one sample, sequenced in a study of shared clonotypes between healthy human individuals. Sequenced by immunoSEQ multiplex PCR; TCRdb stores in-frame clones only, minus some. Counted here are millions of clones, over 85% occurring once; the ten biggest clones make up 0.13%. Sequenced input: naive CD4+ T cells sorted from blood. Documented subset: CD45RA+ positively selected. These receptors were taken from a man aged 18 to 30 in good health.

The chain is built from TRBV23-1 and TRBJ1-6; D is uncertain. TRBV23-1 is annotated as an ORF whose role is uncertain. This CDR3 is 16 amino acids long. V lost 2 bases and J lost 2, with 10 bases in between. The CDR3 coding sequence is TGCGCCAGCAGTCAAAGGCTCCTTCCCTATAATTCACCCCTCCACTTT. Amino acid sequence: CASSQRLLPYNSPLHF.

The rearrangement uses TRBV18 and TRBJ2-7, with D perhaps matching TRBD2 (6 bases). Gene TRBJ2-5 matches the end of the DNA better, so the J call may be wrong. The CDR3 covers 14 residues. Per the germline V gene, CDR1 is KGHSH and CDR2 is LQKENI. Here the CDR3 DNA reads TGTGCCAGCTCACCCACCGGGACTCAAGAGACCCAGTACTTC. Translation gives CASSPTGTQETQYF.

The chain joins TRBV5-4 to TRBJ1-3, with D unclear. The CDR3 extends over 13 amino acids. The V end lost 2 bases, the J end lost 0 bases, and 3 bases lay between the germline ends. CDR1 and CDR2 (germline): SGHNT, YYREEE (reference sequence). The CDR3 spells CASSFYSGNTIYF. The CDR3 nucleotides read TGTGCCAGCAGCTTTTACTCTGGAAACACCATATATTTT.

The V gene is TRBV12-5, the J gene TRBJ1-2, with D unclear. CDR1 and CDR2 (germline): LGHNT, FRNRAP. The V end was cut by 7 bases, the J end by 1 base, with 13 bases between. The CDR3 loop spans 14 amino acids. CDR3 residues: CASAPININYGYTF. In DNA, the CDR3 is TGTGCTAGTGCCCCCATTAACATTAACTATGGCTACACCTTC.

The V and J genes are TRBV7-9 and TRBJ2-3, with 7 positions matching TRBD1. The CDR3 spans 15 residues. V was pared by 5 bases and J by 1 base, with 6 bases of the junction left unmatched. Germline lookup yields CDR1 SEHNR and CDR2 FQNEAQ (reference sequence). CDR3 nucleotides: TGTGCCAGCAGCCTGACAGGGATTGGCACAGATACGCAGTATTTT. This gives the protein CASSLTGIGTDTQYF.

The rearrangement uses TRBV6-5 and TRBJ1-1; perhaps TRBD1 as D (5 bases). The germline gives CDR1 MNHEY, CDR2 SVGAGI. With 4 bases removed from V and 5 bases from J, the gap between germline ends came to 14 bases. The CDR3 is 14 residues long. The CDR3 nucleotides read TGTGCCAGCAGTTTCGGCCAGGGTGTTACTGAAGCTTTCTTT. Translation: CASSFGQGVTEAFF.

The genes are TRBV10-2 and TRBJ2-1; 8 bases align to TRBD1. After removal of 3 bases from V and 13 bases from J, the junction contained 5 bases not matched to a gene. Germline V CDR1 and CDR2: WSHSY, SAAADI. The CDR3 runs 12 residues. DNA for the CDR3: TGCGCCAGCAGTGACTCGGACAGGGATCAGTTCTTC. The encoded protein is CASSDSDRDQFF.

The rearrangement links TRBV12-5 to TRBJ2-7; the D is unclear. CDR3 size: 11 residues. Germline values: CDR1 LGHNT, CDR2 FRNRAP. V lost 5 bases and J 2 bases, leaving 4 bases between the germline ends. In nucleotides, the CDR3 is TGTGCTAGTGGTAATACCTACGAGCAGTACTTC. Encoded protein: CASGNTYEQYF.

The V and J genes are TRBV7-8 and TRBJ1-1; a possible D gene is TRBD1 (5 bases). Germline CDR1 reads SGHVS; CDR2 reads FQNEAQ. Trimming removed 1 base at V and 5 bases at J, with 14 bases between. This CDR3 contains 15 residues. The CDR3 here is CASSLGGLGGTEAFF. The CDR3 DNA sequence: TGTGCCAGCAGCTTAGGGGGACTGGGAGGAACTGAAGCTTTCTTT.

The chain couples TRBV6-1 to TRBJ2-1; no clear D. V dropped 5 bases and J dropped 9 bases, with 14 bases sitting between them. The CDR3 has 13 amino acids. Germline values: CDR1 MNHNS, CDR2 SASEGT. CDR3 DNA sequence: TGTGCCAGCAGTCCTAGGGTCGCGAGTGAGCAGTTCTTC. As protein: CASSPRVASEQFF.

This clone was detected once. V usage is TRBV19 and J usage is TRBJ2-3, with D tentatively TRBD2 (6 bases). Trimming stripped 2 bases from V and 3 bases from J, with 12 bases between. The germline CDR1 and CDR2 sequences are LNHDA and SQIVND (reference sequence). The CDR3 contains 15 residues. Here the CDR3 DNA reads TGTGCCAGTAGTATACAGTCGGGGGAAACAGATACGCAGTATTTT. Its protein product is CASSIQSGETDTQYF.

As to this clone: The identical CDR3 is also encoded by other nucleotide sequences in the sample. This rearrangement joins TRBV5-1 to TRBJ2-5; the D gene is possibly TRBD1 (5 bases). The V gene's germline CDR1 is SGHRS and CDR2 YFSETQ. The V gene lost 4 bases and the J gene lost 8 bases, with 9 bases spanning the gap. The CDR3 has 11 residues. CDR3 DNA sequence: TGCGCCAGCAGCCAACAGGAAACCCAGTACTTC. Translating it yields CASSQQETQYF.

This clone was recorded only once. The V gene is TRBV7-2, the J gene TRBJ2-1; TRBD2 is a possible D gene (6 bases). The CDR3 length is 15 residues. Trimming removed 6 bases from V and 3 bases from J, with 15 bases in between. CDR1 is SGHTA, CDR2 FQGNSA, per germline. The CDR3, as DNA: TGTGCCAGCAGGGAGCGGGCGTTCGACTACAATGAGCAGTTCTTC. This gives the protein CASRERAFDYNEQFF.

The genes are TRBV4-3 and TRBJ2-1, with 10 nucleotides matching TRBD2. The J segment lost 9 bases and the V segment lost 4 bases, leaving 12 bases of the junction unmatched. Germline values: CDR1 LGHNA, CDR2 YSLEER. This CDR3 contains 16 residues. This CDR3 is CASSLNSGRTFGEQFF. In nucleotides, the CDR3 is TGCGCCAGCAGCCTTAATAGCGGGAGGACCTTCGGTGAGCAGTTCTTC.

The CDR3 coding sequence is TGCGCCAGCAGCTTGGAAGGGAGGGTAGGTCAGCCCCAGCATTTT. It yields the protein CASSLEGRVGQPQHF. This rearrangement joins TRBV5-1 to TRBJ1-5, with D unresolved. Trimming removed 0 bases at V and 6 bases at J, with 13 bases between. CDR3 length equals 15 residues. Germline CDR1 and CDR2: SGHRS and YFSETQ.

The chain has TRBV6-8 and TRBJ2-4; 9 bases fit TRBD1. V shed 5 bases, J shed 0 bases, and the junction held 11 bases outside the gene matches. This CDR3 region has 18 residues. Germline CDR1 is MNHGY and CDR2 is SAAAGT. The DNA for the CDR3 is TGTGCCAGCAGTCAGAATACGGGACAGGGATTAGCCAAAAACATTCAGTACTTC. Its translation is CASSQNTGQGLAKNIQYF.

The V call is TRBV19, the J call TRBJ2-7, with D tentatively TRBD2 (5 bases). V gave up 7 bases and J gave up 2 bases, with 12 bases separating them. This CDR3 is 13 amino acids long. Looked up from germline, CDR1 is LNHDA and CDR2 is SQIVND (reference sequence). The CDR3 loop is CASTDSGAYEQYF. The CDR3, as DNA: TGTGCCAGTACCGATTCCGGGGCCTACGAGCAGTACTTC.

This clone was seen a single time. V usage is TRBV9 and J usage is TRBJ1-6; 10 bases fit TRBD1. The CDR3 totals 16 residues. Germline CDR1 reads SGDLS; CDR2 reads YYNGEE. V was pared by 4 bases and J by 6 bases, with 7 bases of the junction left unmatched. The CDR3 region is CASSPGQGQVNSPLHF. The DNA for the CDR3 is TGTGCCAGCAGCCCGGGACAGGGGCAGGTTAATTCACCCCTCCACTTT.

The CDR3 here is CASSVRQRADTQYF. CDR3 bases: TGTGCCAGCAGTGTTCGACAGCGTGCAGATACGCAGTATTTT. J is TRBJ2-3 and V is TRBV2; D is perhaps TRBD1 (5 bases). The CDR3 runs 14 residues. The V end lost 4 bases, the J end lost 4 bases, and 12 bases lay between the germline ends. Per germline, CDR1 SNHLY and CDR2 FYNNEI.

The CDR3 DNA reads as TGCGCCAGCAGCCAAGAGGGACAGAAATACAATGAGCAGTTCTTC. The encoded protein is CASSQEGQKYNEQFF. The chain is built from TRBV4-3 and TRBJ2-1, with 7 bases lining up with TRBD1. Germline CDR1 LGHNA, CDR2 YSLEER. This CDR3 comprises 15 residues. Trimming took 0 bases from V and 4 from J; bases not matched to a gene: 3.

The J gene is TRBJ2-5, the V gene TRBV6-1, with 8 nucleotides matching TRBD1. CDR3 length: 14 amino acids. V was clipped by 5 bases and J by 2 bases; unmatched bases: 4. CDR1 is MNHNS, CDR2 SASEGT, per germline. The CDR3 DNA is TGTGCCAGCAGTCCAGGGGGCTTTCAAGAGACCCAGTACTTC. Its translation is CASSPGGFQETQYF.